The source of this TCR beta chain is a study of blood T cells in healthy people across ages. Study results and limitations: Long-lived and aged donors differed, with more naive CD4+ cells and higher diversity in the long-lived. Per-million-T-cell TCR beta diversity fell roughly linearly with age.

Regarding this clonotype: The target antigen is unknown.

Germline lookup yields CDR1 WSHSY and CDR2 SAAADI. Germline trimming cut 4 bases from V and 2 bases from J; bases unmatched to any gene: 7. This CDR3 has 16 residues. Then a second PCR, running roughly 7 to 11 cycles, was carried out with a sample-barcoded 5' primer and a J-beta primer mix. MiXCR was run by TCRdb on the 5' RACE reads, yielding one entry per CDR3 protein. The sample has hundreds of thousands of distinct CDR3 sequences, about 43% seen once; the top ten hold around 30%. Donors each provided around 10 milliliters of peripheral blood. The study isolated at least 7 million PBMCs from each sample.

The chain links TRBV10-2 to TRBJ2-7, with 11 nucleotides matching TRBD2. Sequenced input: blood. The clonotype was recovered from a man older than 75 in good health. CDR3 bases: TGCGCCAGCAGTGGAACCGGGACTAGCGGTACCTACGAGCAGTACTTC. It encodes CASSGTGTSGTYEQYF.